This T cell receptor (beta chain) was identified in a study of blood T cell repertoires in COVID-19. Assay: immunoSEQ multiplex PCR; the TCRdb copy retains only in-frame clones and omits some. The sample has 85,000 to 130,000 clones; under 90% are singletons. The ends lost 3 bases at V and 2 bases at J; junction bases unmatched: 9. CDR1 is SGDLS, CDR2 YYNGEE, per germline. The CDR3 is 17 amino acids. The chain carries TRBV9 and TRBJ1-3; 9 bases fit TRBD1. Sequencing used peripheral blood. The TCR comes from a woman aged 55-69 years with acute or convalescent COVID-19. Here the CDR3 DNA reads TGTGCCAGCAGCGCTTGGGGACAGGGCGGCCCTGGAAACACCATATATTTT. It yields the protein CASSAWGQGGPGNTIYF.